The subject of this entry is one T cell receptor (beta chain). Its specificity is not known. This entry is derived from a study of shared clonotypes between healthy human individuals. CD45RO negativity and positive selection for CCR7 defined naive CD8 cells, a population that excluded terminally differentiated effector memory CD45RA+ cells. This CDR3 has 17 amino acids. Trimming stripped 0 bases from V and 8 bases from J, with 19 bases between. Germline V lookup: CDR1 ENHRY, CDR2 SYGVKD. Study-wide points: In general, naive subsets displayed greater estimated richness than memory subsets did.

Genomic DNA of every subset was divided equally among multiple immunoSEQ plates. In the original processing: Filtering differed for immunoSEQ, which gave only junction sequences without quality scores. The protocol was immunoSEQ multiplex PCR, while the TCRdb copy is restricted to in-frame clones and leaves out a portion. Clone size and V and J calls were adopted from that table, with D and trimming inferred from the DNA. The repertoire consists of around 2.1 million clones, with roughly 91% occurring once and the leading ten covering approximately 1.7%. The chain uses TRBV10-3 and TRBJ1-4; no clear D gene. The sample taken for sequencing was naive CD8+ T cells from PBMCs. The sequence came from a man younger than 30 in good health. Some clones in this sample may be carry-over from other donors' samples. CDR3 amino acids: CAISESHISQAGEKLFF. The CDR3 DNA reads as TGTGCCATCAGTGAGTCTCACATTTCACAAGCCGGGGAAAAACTGTTTTTT.